Each of the 15 T cell receptor beta chains below was sequenced from the same sample in a study of cytomegalovirus exposure and HLA in healthy donors. The primer mix had 60 Vbeta and 13 Jbeta primers. Assay: immunoSEQ multiplex PCR; the TCRdb copy retains only in-frame clones and omits some. Here the sample spans 200,000 to 250,000 clones, roughly 87% being singletons. Sequenced: PBMCs. The receptors were sampled from a woman aged 40 to 49 in good health and CMV-seropositive.

The chain links TRBV4-1 to TRBJ1-5; no definite D call. Germline V CDR1 and CDR2: MGHRA, YSYEKL. V gave up 4 bases and J gave up 0 bases, with 10 bases separating them. This CDR3 is 15 amino acids long. The CDR3 region is CASSRNLYSNQPQHF. In DNA, the CDR3 is TGCGCCAGCAGCCGAAACCTCTATAGCAATCAGCCCCAGCATTTT.

J is TRBJ2-7 and V is TRBV29-1, with 9 bases fitting TRBD2. The CDR3 has 14 amino acids. J lost 0 bases, V lost 7 bases, and 7 bases had no gene match. Germline CDR1 and CDR2: SQVTM and ANQGSEA. In DNA form, the CDR3 reads TGCAGCGCTGGGACTAGCCTTAGCTCCTACGAGCAGTACTTC. It encodes CSAGTSLSSYEQYF.

The chain recombines TRBV4-3 with TRBJ2-7; weak D call: TRBD1 (5 bases). Germline CDR1 reads LGHNA; CDR2 reads YSLEER. The CDR3 totals 14 residues. V was shortened by 0 bases and J by 3 bases, with 9 bases between the two germline ends. As DNA, the CDR3 is TGCGCCAGCAGCCAAGATATACAGGTCTACGAGCAGTACTTC. Protein: CASSQDIQVYEQYF.

On this clone: One end of the junction is discordant with germline, which a read error may explain. This specimen includes other DNA sequences encoding the same CDR3. The rearrangement uses TRBV11-1 and TRBJ1-6; 8 nucleotides agree with TRBD1. The germline CDR1 and CDR2 sequences are SGHAT and FQDESV (reference sequence). The CDR3 sequence is 18 residues long. This CDR3 is CASSRTWQGASYNSPLHF. CDR3 sequence (DNA): TGTGCCAGCAGCCGGACATGGCAGGGGGCTTCCTATAATTCCCCCCTCCACTTT.

The chain is built from TRBV28 and TRBJ1-1, with 7 bases fitting TRBD1. This CDR3 has 14 residues. The germline V gene encodes CDR1 MDHEN and CDR2 SYDVKM. The V gene end was trimmed by 6 bases and the J gene end by 13 bases; junction bases not matched to a gene: 17. CDR3 in DNA: TGTGCCAGCAGACCTGACAGGGTGGTTTCCCTTATTTTCTTT. Its protein is CASRPDRVVSLIFF.

This chain connects TRBV6-1 to TRBJ1-1, with a weak D call TRBD1 (5 bases). V lost 5 bases and J 1 base, leaving 11 bases between the germline ends. Looked up from germline, CDR1 is MNHNS and CDR2 is SASEGT. This CDR3 contains 14 residues. CDR3 amino acids: CASSLRGENTEAFF. The CDR3 DNA follows: TGTGCCAGCAGTCTCCGGGGGGAGAACACTGAAGCTTTCTTT.

The chain links TRBV19 to TRBJ1-1, with D maybe TRBD1 (5 bases). The CDR3 has 13 residues. Germline lookup yields CDR1 LNHDA and CDR2 SQIVND (reference sequence). Deletions cut 6 bases from V and 4 bases from J, with 12 bases between. CDR3 sequence: CASRERRGTEAFF. The CDR3 DNA follows: TGTGCCAGTAGAGAGCGTAGGGGCACTGAAGCTTTCTTT. The variable domain in full, completed from reference TRBV19 and TRBJ1-1, reads DGGITQSPKYLFRKEGQNVTLSCEQNLNHDAMYWYRQDPGQGLRLIYYSQIVNDFQKGDIAEGYSVSREKKESFPLTVTSAQKNPTAFYLCASRERRGTEAFFGQGTRLTVV.

The chain links TRBV6-6 to TRBJ1-4, with TRBD1 matching over 7 bases. The CDR3 sequence is 15 residues long. J was trimmed by 4 bases and V by 5 bases; bases with no gene match: 7. Looked up from germline, CDR1 is MNHNY and CDR2 is SVGAGI (reference sequence). The CDR3 bases are TGTGCCAGCAGTAACCGACAGGGTGGTAATGAAAAACTGTTTTTT. It specifies CASSNRQGGNEKLFF.

This chain joins TRBV14 and TRBJ1-1; 10 bases align to TRBD1. Per the germline V gene, CDR1 is SGHDN and CDR2 is FVKESK. The CDR3 has 15 amino acids. With V trimmed by 0 bases and J by 5 bases, 3 bases remained unmatched. For the CDR3, the DNA is TGTGCCAGCAGCCAAGAGACAGGGGGCTGGACTGAAGCTTTCTTT. It specifies CASSQETGGWTEAFF.

This clone was detected only a few times. The V call is TRBV19, the J call TRBJ1-5, with D hard to call. In germline, CDR1 is LNHDA, CDR2 SQIVND (reference sequence). The CDR3 covers 13 residues. The V end was cut by 6 bases, the J end by 2 bases, with 8 bases between. The CDR3 DNA reads TGTGCCAGTAGGCTAAGAGGCAATCAGCCCCAGCATTTT. Its protein product is CASRLRGNQPQHF.

This chain connects TRBV5-1 to TRBJ2-3, with TRBD1 matching over 9 bases. Germline CDR1 SGHRS, CDR2 YFSETQ. The CDR3 contains 17 residues. Trimming removed 0 bases from V and 0 bases from J; junction bases left unmatched: 5. The CDR3 coding sequence is TGCGCCAGCAGCTTGGGGGGACAGGGACATAGCACAGATACGCAGTATTTT. This translates into CASSLGGQGHSTDTQYF.

V is TRBV6-6 and J is TRBJ2-1, with 10 bases fitting TRBD2. Germline loops: CDR1 MNHNY, CDR2 SVGAGI (reference sequence). The CDR3 is 16 residues long. J gave up 7 bases and V 5 bases, and 11 bases lay outside the gene matches. The CDR3 coding sequence is TGTGCCAGCAGTCCCTCTAGCGGGGGCCTCAATAATGAGCAGTTCTTC. It translates to CASSPSSGGLNNEQFF.

The chain couples TRBV7-2 to TRBJ1-2; the D is unclear. Per the germline V gene, CDR1 is SGHTA and CDR2 is FQGNSA. The CDR3 contains 15 residues. The V end was cut by 11 bases, the J end by 5 bases, with 24 bases between. The CDR3 loop reads CAAFELLGRVYGYTF. Written as DNA, the CDR3 is TGTGCCGCCTTTGAACTACTAGGCAGAGTGTATGGCTACACCTTC.

This chain connects TRBV2 to TRBJ2-1, with 8 bases aligning to TRBD1. In germline, CDR1 is SNHLY, CDR2 FYNNEI. The CDR3 is 13 amino acids. Trimming took 8 bases from V and 4 from J; bases not matched to a gene: 4. CDR3: CASQNRGYNEQFF. As DNA, the CDR3 is TGTGCCAGCCAAAACAGGGGGTACAATGAGCAGTTCTTC.

CDR3 sequence reads: CASGLGQGEETQYF. In DNA form, the CDR3 reads TGTGCTAGTGGTTTGGGACAGGGGGAAGAGACCCAGTACTTC. The genes are TRBV12-5 and TRBJ2-5; 9 positions agree with TRBD1. V shed 1 base and J 3 bases; nucleotides not matched to a gene: 0. This CDR3 region has 14 residues. Germline assignment: CDR1 LGHNT and CDR2 FRNRAP.